Here is one T cell receptor (beta chain) with its context. Which antigen it targets is not known. No per-base quality is available; no much larger clone lies one base away. The donors were healthy, HIV-negative adults with no recently reported acute infections or vaccinations. Every donor was a Caucasian adult residing in Nashville, Tennessee, USA. Magnetic negative selection was used to enrich CD4+ T cells, after which naive cells were positively selected on CD45RA and the negative fraction became the memory subset. Blood was obtained by leukapheresis, after which PBMCs were separated by Ficoll-Histopaque density gradient centrifugation and cryopreserved in liquid nitrogen vapor phase. Purity and quantity of every magnetically sorted T cell population were checked by analytical flow cytometry. Each sorted fraction had its genomic DNA isolated and then quantified by UV absorbance on a Nanodrop 2000c.

TCR CDR3 regions were amplified from genomic DNA by multiplex PCR using the deep immunoSEQ assay. Extracted genomic DNA from each cell subset was distributed evenly across all wells of several immunoSEQ 96-well plates, and each plate was treated as a replicate. For sorted subsets, approximately 190 ng genomic DNA, equal to 30,000 or so T cell genomes, was loaded into each replicate PCR. The purified libraries were quantified using a Qubit 3.0 fluorometer, sized with a Bioanalyzer 2100, and then quantified again using the KAPA Library Quantification kit. A separate single-read 150-cycle Illumina NextSeq 550 flow cell was used to sequence each immunoSEQ 96-well plate. In the authors' own workflow: Because the immunoSEQ output held only junctional sequences and lacked quality scores, the filtering could not match the filtering applied to full-length reads. To assign V/J genes and CDR3, sequences were annotated using PyIR, a Python wrapper for IgBLAST v1.9, with IMGT germline references. Reads were filtered out if the reads had weak V/J assignments (E-value above 1e-6), no CDR3, stop codons, out-of-frame junctions, or ambiguous translated residues. A V3J clonotype was defined by an identical inferred V gene, J gene, and CDR3 amino acid sequence. To compute the percentage overlap between repertoires, the number of shared unique clonotypes was divided by the size of the smaller repertoire. Three approaches were used to assess repertoire richness: RTK rarefaction, the Chao1 estimator, and Recon v2.1 estimates of unobserved clonotypes. Generation probabilities were computed with OLGA for all TCRbeta clonotypes obtained by the gDNA method from several donors. This immuneACCESS table, as held by TCRdb, lists in-frame sequences with V and J called but not all clones. Of the missing ones, under half trace to an unresolved V gene in checked studies; the others have no known cause. V and J calls and clone size follow that table, whereas D and trimming were derived from the DNA. Within this sample are about 1.5 million clones, with roughly 95% of them counted one time only. In total, the top ten clones hold about 1% of the sample.

For CDR1 and CDR2, the germline V gene lists SGHDN and FVKESK. V lost 1 base and J lost 6 bases; the stretch between them is 14 bases long. From the cysteine up to the phenylalanine, the CDR3 has a length of 15 residues. Only the CDR3 DNA stays, 45 bases, in frame from base 1. The sample comes from a study of shared clonotypes between healthy human individuals (dated by TCRdb to 2020 to 2021). With respect to the entire study: The cohort included three men and a couple of women between 18 and 49 years of age. Per donor, three plates each were used for CD4 naive and CD4 memory, two for CD8 naive, and one for CD8 memory. To estimate repertoire size and how much clonotypes are shared between individuals, the study performed deep sequencing of blood TCR repertoires from about five healthy adults. To increase sequencing depth and limit assay-specific biases, TCR repertoire library preparation and sequencing were carried out by different laboratories using diverse techniques. Leukapheresis yielded between about 0.9 and 8.9 billion PBMCs per donor. Beyond this particular receptor, the publication reports: Compared with non-shared clonotypes, the clonotypes found in all four sorted-subset donors had higher generation probabilities. Roughly 5% of naive CD4, roughly 3.5% of naive CD8, 2.3% of memory CD4, and roughly 0.4% of memory CD8 clonotypes were shared across a few donors. The small number of donors limited the genetic and exposure-history diversity represented. Based on pairwise subsampling, the degree of clonotype sharing among donors was expected to be affected by sequencing depth. Estimated clonotype richness was generally larger for naive than for memory subsets. Only blood was sampled, and tissue TCR repertoires likely differ from those in blood. Incomplete sequencing was indicated by rarefaction of sorted-subset datasets, despite the large sequencing depth.

The chain was built from TRBV14 and TRBJ2-3; no confident D gene assignment can be made. Sequenced material: naive CD4+ T cells sorted from blood. This specimen's cell subset or site label, per the study, means: CD45RA+ positively selected. The TCR comes from a man aged 25-45 years in good health. The CDR3 here reads CASSQGLHPPDTQYF. The nucleotides read TGTGCCAGCAGCCAAGGCCTCCACCCCCCCGATACGCAGTATTTT. The CDR3 plus the reference TRBV14 and TRBJ2-3 genes for the other parts give the full variable domain: EAGVTQFPSHSVIEKGQTVTLRCDPISGHDNLYWYRRVMGKEIKFLLHFVKESKQDESGMPNNRFLAERTGGTYSTLKVQPAELEDSGVYFCASSQGLHPPDTQYFGPGTRLTVL.